Listed below are T cell receptor beta chains from one sample, sequenced in a study of early T cells in non-severe SARS-CoV-2 infection. TCRdb re-called the 5' RACE reads with MiXCR, one entry per CDR3 protein. The sample carries tens of thousands of distinct CDR3 sequences, 4% to 4.5% recorded once. The sequenced sample consisted of whole blood. The receptors stem from an adult who was a healthcare worker with PCR-confirmed SARS-CoV-2 infection or an uninfected control (not recorded which). The CDR3 runs from the conserved cysteine through the conserved F or W. The order of the fields is CDR3 length, V gene, clone size, D gene, J gene, CDR3 protein, CDR3 DNA. D genes are given only for firm matches. Size is stated for part of the rows, as once, few or many counts, or as a class when the clone is expanded.

cdr3_length: 16; v_call: TRBV9; clone_size: many; d_call: .; j_call: TRBJ2-5; cdr3_aa: CASSVGRGWAQETQYF; cdr3_nt: TGTGCCAGCAGCGTAGGGCGCGGATGGGCTCAAGAGACCCAGTACTTC
cdr3_length: 13; v_call: TRBV29-1; clone_size: many; d_call: .; j_call: TRBJ1-4; cdr3_aa: CSARRQSNEKLFF; cdr3_nt: TGCAGCGCCCGACGGCAAAGTAATGAAAAACTGTTTTTT
cdr3_length: 14; v_call: TRBV28; clone_size: many; d_call: .; j_call: TRBJ1-1; cdr3_aa: CASSFEYRNTEAFF; cdr3_nt: TGTGCCAGCAGTTTCGAATACAGGAACACTGAAGCTTTCTTT
cdr3_length: 15; v_call: TRBV2; clone_size: few; d_call: .; j_call: TRBJ2-7; cdr3_aa: CASSAPGPLSYEQYF; cdr3_nt: TGTGCCAGCAGTGCCCCGGGACCGCTATCCTACGAGCAGTACTTC
cdr3_length: 15; v_call: TRBV18; clone_size: medium-sized; d_call: .; j_call: TRBJ2-1; cdr3_aa: CASSLSGSSYNEQFF; cdr3_nt: TGTGCCAGCTCACTGAGCGGAAGCTCCTACAATGAGCAGTTCTTC
cdr3_length: 16; v_call: TRBV20-1; clone_size: many; d_call: TRBD1; j_call: TRBJ2-2; cdr3_aa: CSARETGGSGTGELFF; cdr3_nt: TGCAGTGCTAGAGAGACAGGGGGCTCGGGAACCGGGGAGCTGTTTTTT
cdr3_length: 13; v_call: TRBV11-1; clone_size: .; d_call: TRBD2; j_call: TRBJ2-4; cdr3_aa: CASSPYWGGIQYF; cdr3_nt: TGTGCCAGCAGCCCTTATTGGGGGGGCATTCAGTACTTC
cdr3_length: 13; v_call: TRBV10-1; clone_size: many; d_call: .; j_call: TRBJ1-6; cdr3_aa: CATPNQGLLPLHF; cdr3_nt: TGCGCCACCCCAAATCAAGGCTTATTACCCCTCCACTTT
cdr3_length: 14; v_call: TRBV11-2; clone_size: many; d_call: .; j_call: TRBJ1-2; cdr3_aa: CASSPSLSPGGYTF; cdr3_nt: TGTGCCAGCAGCCCCTCCCTATCCCCGGGGGGCTACACCTTC
cdr3_length: 13; v_call: TRBV13; clone_size: many; d_call: .; j_call: TRBJ1-1; cdr3_aa: CASSGETNTEAFF; cdr3_nt: TGTGCCAGCAGCGGAGAAACTAACACTGAAGCTTTCTTT
cdr3_length: 12; v_call: TRBV28; clone_size: few; d_call: .; j_call: TRBJ2-1; cdr3_aa: CASRQGYNEQFF; cdr3_nt: TGTGCCAGCAGGCAGGGTTACAATGAGCAGTTCTTC
cdr3_length: 13; v_call: TRBV18; clone_size: many; d_call: TRBD1; j_call: TRBJ2-7; cdr3_aa: CASSPSGQGVRYF; cdr3_nt: TGTGCCAGCTCACCGTCGGGACAGGGCGTTAGGTACTTC
cdr3_length: 15; v_call: TRBV11-2; clone_size: many; d_call: TRBD2; j_call: TRBJ2-2; cdr3_aa: CASSLAAGNTGELFF; cdr3_nt: TGTGCCAGCAGCTTAGCAGCGGGAAACACCGGGGAGCTGTTTTTT
cdr3_length: 13; v_call: TRBV3-1; clone_size: many; d_call: .; j_call: TRBJ2-5; cdr3_aa: CASSQEIGKTQYF; cdr3_nt: TGTGCCAGCAGCCAAGAGATAGGCAAGACCCAGTACTTC
cdr3_length: 15; v_call: TRBV27; clone_size: many; d_call: .; j_call: TRBJ2-2; cdr3_aa: CASSLSGDSPGELFF; cdr3_nt: TGTGCCAGCAGTTTATCAGGAGACTCCCCCGGGGAGCTGTTTTTT
cdr3_length: 14; v_call: TRBV5-1; clone_size: many; d_call: TRBD2; j_call: TRBJ2-1; cdr3_aa: CASSTGLVNNEQFF; cdr3_nt: TGCGCCAGCAGCACGGGACTAGTCAACAATGAGCAGTTCTTC
cdr3_length: 13; v_call: TRBV6-1; clone_size: many; d_call: .; j_call: TRBJ2-7; cdr3_aa: CASTEPGAYEQYF; cdr3_nt: TGTGCCAGCACCGAACCGGGGGCCTACGAGCAGTACTTC
cdr3_length: 12; v_call: TRBV19; clone_size: medium-sized; d_call: .; j_call: TRBJ1-2; cdr3_aa: CASAREMSGYTF; cdr3_nt: TGTGCCAGCGCCCGTGAAATGAGCGGCTACACCTTC
cdr3_length: 16; v_call: TRBV20-1; clone_size: .; d_call: TRBD2; j_call: TRBJ2-1; cdr3_aa: CSARKPSGFPYNEQFF; cdr3_nt: TGCAGTGCTAGAAAACCTAGCGGGTTTCCCTACAATGAGCAGTTCTTC
cdr3_length: 12; v_call: TRBV5-1; clone_size: .; d_call: .; j_call: TRBJ2-1; cdr3_aa: CASSYDSGEQFF; cdr3_nt: TGCGCCAGCAGCTACGACAGCGGCGAGCAGTTCTTC
cdr3_length: 11; v_call: TRBV7-2; clone_size: many; d_call: .; j_call: TRBJ2-5; cdr3_aa: CASSTGLDQYF; cdr3_nt: TGTGCCAGCAGCACGGGCCTAGACCAGTACTTC
cdr3_length: 12; v_call: TRBV29-1; clone_size: many; d_call: .; j_call: TRBJ2-1; cdr3_aa: CSVEPISNEQFF; cdr3_nt: TGCAGCGTTGAACCTATATCCAATGAGCAGTTCTTC
cdr3_length: 16; v_call: TRBV11-1; clone_size: many; d_call: .; j_call: TRBJ2-2; cdr3_aa: CASSLDRATRTGELFF; cdr3_nt: TGTGCCAGCAGCTTAGACAGGGCGACTCGGACCGGGGAGCTGTTTTTT
cdr3_length: 17; v_call: TRBV30; clone_size: many; d_call: TRBD1; j_call: TRBJ1-1; cdr3_aa: CAWRSQTGGILNTEAFF; cdr3_nt: TGTGCCTGGAGGTCCCAGACAGGGGGCATCTTGAACACTGAAGCTTTCTTT
cdr3_length: 13; v_call: TRBV20-1; clone_size: many; d_call: .; j_call: TRBJ2-7; cdr3_aa: CSAFDLERYEQYF; cdr3_nt: TGCAGTGCTTTCGACTTGGAGCGTTACGAGCAGTACTTC
cdr3_length: 14; v_call: TRBV7-9; clone_size: few; d_call: TRBD2; j_call: TRBJ2-3; cdr3_aa: CASSNGLAPDTQYF; cdr3_nt: TGTGCCAGCAGCAACGGACTAGCGCCAGATACGCAGTATTTT
cdr3_length: 15; v_call: TRBV7-8; clone_size: .; d_call: .; j_call: TRBJ1-5; cdr3_aa: CASSPERTGNQPQHF; cdr3_nt: TGTGCCAGCAGCCCCGAGCGGACGGGAAATCAGCCCCAGCATTTT
cdr3_length: 15; v_call: TRBV7-9; clone_size: many; d_call: .; j_call: TRBJ1-1; cdr3_aa: CASSWREGKNTEAFF; cdr3_nt: TGTGCCAGCAGTTGGAGGGAGGGAAAGAACACTGAAGCTTTCTTT
cdr3_length: 13; v_call: TRBV20-1; clone_size: .; d_call: TRBD2; j_call: TRBJ2-1; cdr3_aa: CSAPTSGRGEQFF; cdr3_nt: TGCAGTGCCCCGACTAGCGGGAGAGGGGAGCAGTTCTTC
cdr3_length: 18; v_call: TRBV3-1; clone_size: .; d_call: TRBD2; j_call: TRBJ2-1; cdr3_aa: CASSQEDYASGTYNEQFF; cdr3_nt: TGTGCCAGCAGCCAAGAGGATTACGCTAGCGGGACCTACAATGAGCAGTTCTTC
cdr3_length: 19; v_call: TRBV21-1; clone_size: few; d_call: .; j_call: TRBJ2-5; cdr3_aa: CASSKGPPGLAGGRETQYF; cdr3_nt: TGTGCCAGCAGCAAAGGCCCCCCGGGACTAGCGGGAGGGCGCGAGACCCAGTACTTC
cdr3_length: 13; v_call: TRBV18; clone_size: many; d_call: .; j_call: TRBJ1-1; cdr3_aa: CASSVVGDTEAFF; cdr3_nt: TGTGCCAGCTCCGTGGTGGGTGACACTGAAGCTTTCTTT
cdr3_length: 16; v_call: TRBV9; clone_size: many; d_call: TRBD1; j_call: TRBJ2-3; cdr3_aa: CASRPPGTGGTDTQYF; cdr3_nt: TGTGCCAGCAGGCCCCCCGGGACAGGAGGGACAGATACGCAGTATTTT
cdr3_length: 15; v_call: TRBV6-1; clone_size: .; d_call: .; j_call: TRBJ2-3; cdr3_aa: CASSRGQWGTDTQYF; cdr3_nt: TGTGCCAGCAGTAGAGGGCAGTGGGGCACAGATACGCAGTATTTT
cdr3_length: 18; v_call: TRBV6-5; clone_size: few; d_call: .; j_call: TRBJ2-7; cdr3_aa: CASSSDRRIRLLPYEQYF; cdr3_nt: TGTGCCAGCAGTTCTGACAGGAGGATTCGTCTCCTACCCTACGAGCAGTACTTC
cdr3_length: 12; v_call: TRBV28; clone_size: medium-sized; d_call: .; j_call: TRBJ2-7; cdr3_aa: CASRGGIYEQYF; cdr3_nt: TGTGCCAGCAGGGGTGGAATCTACGAGCAGTACTTC
cdr3_length: 18; v_call: TRBV6-2/TRBV6-3; clone_size: many; d_call: TRBD2; j_call: TRBJ2-1; cdr3_aa: CASSYGNSGRSSYNEQFF; cdr3_nt: TGTGCCAGCAGTTACGGTAATAGCGGGAGGAGCTCCTACAATGAGCAGTTCTTC
cdr3_length: 14; v_call: TRBV12-3/TRBV12-4; clone_size: many; d_call: .; j_call: TRBJ2-3; cdr3_aa: CASTWTASTDTQYF; cdr3_nt: TGTGCCAGCACCTGGACTGCCAGCACAGATACGCAGTATTTT
cdr3_length: 15; v_call: TRBV11-2; clone_size: many; d_call: .; j_call: TRBJ2-5; cdr3_aa: CASSPRQAPQETQYF; cdr3_nt: TGTGCCAGCAGCCCGAGACAGGCTCCTCAAGAGACCCAGTACTTC
cdr3_length: 16; v_call: TRBV5-4; clone_size: few; d_call: .; j_call: TRBJ1-1; cdr3_aa: CASSFEGGMRGTEAFF; cdr3_nt: TGTGCCAGCAGCTTCGAAGGGGGTATGCGAGGCACTGAAGCTTTCTTT
cdr3_length: 19; v_call: TRBV27; clone_size: many; d_call: .; j_call: TRBJ2-1; cdr3_aa: CASSPGIRPGRTSYNEQFF; cdr3_nt: TGTGCCAGCAGTCCGGGTATCAGGCCAGGGCGTACCTCCTACAATGAGCAGTTCTTC
cdr3_length: 16; v_call: TRBV5-1; clone_size: few; d_call: .; j_call: TRBJ2-2; cdr3_aa: CASSLAGGLHTGELFF; cdr3_nt: TGCGCCAGCAGCTTGGCTGGTGGGCTCCACACCGGGGAGCTGTTTTTT
cdr3_length: 16; v_call: TRBV3-1; clone_size: once; d_call: .; j_call: TRBJ2-3; cdr3_aa: CACSQDGRGYTDTQYF; cdr3_nt: TGTGCCTGCAGCCAAGATGGACGGGGATACACAGATACGCAGTATTTT
cdr3_length: 15; v_call: TRBV20-1; clone_size: .; d_call: TRBD2; j_call: TRBJ2-1; cdr3_aa: CSARNLAGGPNEQFF; cdr3_nt: TGCAGTGCTAGAAATTTAGCGGGAGGGCCCAATGAGCAGTTCTTC
cdr3_length: 17; v_call: TRBV7-9; clone_size: many; d_call: TRBD2; j_call: TRBJ2-7; cdr3_aa: CASSVGLADRGGYEQYF; cdr3_nt: TGTGCCAGCAGCGTGGGACTAGCGGATCGGGGCGGCTACGAGCAGTACTTC
cdr3_length: 15; v_call: TRBV20-1; clone_size: many; d_call: .; j_call: TRBJ2-3; cdr3_aa: CSARDARGQADTQYF; cdr3_nt: TGCAGTGCTAGAGATGCCCGGGGGCAAGCAGATACGCAGTATTTT
cdr3_length: 15; v_call: TRBV12-3/TRBV12-4; clone_size: few; d_call: TRBD2; j_call: TRBJ2-3; cdr3_aa: CASSLERERRYTQYF; cdr3_nt: TGTGCCAGCAGTTTGGAGCGGGAGCGCAGGTATACGCAGTATTTT
cdr3_length: 12; v_call: TRBV29-1; clone_size: few; d_call: TRBD2; j_call: TRBJ2-1; cdr3_aa: CSVGSGDYEQFF; cdr3_nt: TGCAGCGTGGGAAGTGGGGACTACGAGCAGTTCTTC
cdr3_length: 15; v_call: TRBV28; clone_size: few; d_call: TRBD1; j_call: TRBJ2-7; cdr3_aa: CASSYRDRAFYEQYF; cdr3_nt: TGTGCCAGCAGTTACCGGGACAGGGCCTTTTACGAGCAGTACTTC
cdr3_length: 14; v_call: TRBV5-1; clone_size: .; d_call: .; j_call: TRBJ1-1; cdr3_aa: CASSLGTVNTEAFF; cdr3_nt: TGCGCCAGCAGTCTTGGGACGGTGAACACTGAAGCTTTCTTT
cdr3_length: 14; v_call: TRBV18; clone_size: .; d_call: .; j_call: TRBJ1-4; cdr3_aa: CASSLLQDNEKLFF; cdr3_nt: TGTGCCAGCTCGCTACTTCAGGACAATGAAAAACTGTTTTTT
cdr3_length: 16; v_call: TRBV11-2; clone_size: many; d_call: TRBD2; j_call: TRBJ2-7; cdr3_aa: CASSPLARTSSYEQYF; cdr3_nt: TGTGCCAGCAGCCCACTAGCGCGAACTAGCTCCTACGAGCAGTACTTC
cdr3_length: 19; v_call: TRBV27; clone_size: many; d_call: TRBD1; j_call: TRBJ2-7; cdr3_aa: CASSPKPPGGTSFSYEQYF; cdr3_nt: TGTGCCAGCAGCCCTAAGCCCCCAGGGGGCACCAGCTTCTCCTACGAGCAGTACTTC
cdr3_length: 12; v_call: TRBV20-1; clone_size: .; d_call: .; j_call: TRBJ1-1; cdr3_aa: CSASQGDTEAFF; cdr3_nt: TGCAGTGCATCTCAGGGAGATACTGAAGCTTTCTTT
cdr3_length: 14; v_call: TRBV18; clone_size: many; d_call: .; j_call: TRBJ2-2; cdr3_aa: CASSADINTGELFF; cdr3_nt: TGTGCCAGCTCAGCCGACATTAACACCGGGGAGCTGTTTTTT
cdr3_length: 16; v_call: TRBV29-1; clone_size: few; d_call: TRBD1; j_call: TRBJ2-1; cdr3_aa: CSVEPSQGESYNEQFF; cdr3_nt: TGCAGCGTTGAACCCTCACAGGGGGAGTCCTACAATGAGCAGTTCTTC
cdr3_length: 14; v_call: TRBV6-1; clone_size: many; d_call: TRBD1; j_call: TRBJ2-7; cdr3_aa: CASSEGQRSYEQYF; cdr3_nt: TGTGCCAGCAGTGAGGGACAGCGCTCCTACGAGCAGTACTTC
cdr3_length: 12; v_call: TRBV7-9; clone_size: many; d_call: .; j_call: TRBJ2-3; cdr3_aa: CASSPQGDTQYF; cdr3_nt: TGTGCCAGCAGCCCTCAGGGAGATACGCAGTATTTT
cdr3_length: 17; v_call: TRBV5-1; clone_size: many; d_call: TRBD1; j_call: TRBJ1-2; cdr3_aa: CASSPGGMDFFNYGYTF; cdr3_nt: TGCGCCAGCAGCCCAGGGGGTATGGACTTCTTTAACTATGGCTACACCTTC